This T cell receptor (beta chain) came from a study of CXCR3-negative and CXCR3-positive naive CD8 T cells. For the study at large: Sequencing brought in 130 million or so TRB reads altogether, and each library got about 1.5 +/- 0.3 million.

Via 5' RACE with UMI labels, TRB cDNA libraries were prepared. Reanalyzing the 5' RACE reads, TCRdb keeps one entry per CDR3 protein, without DNA. This sample lists 40,000 to 50,000 distinct CDR3 sequences; its ten largest clones have under 2.5%. All CD8+ T cell subsets were sorted in triplicate at roughly 280,000 cells each. The germline gives CDR1 MDHEN, CDR2 SYDVKM. The CDR3 covers 15 residues. The receptor comes from a human donor in good health. Some clones in this sample may be carry-over from other donors' samples. Sample: naive CXCR3- CD8+ T cells from blood. Subset of the sample: CD45RO-CCR7+CD27+CD95- naive CD8+ T cells lacking CXCR3 (TNR3-). The chain joins TRBV28 to TRBJ1-5. The CDR3 protein is CASSLSLNSNQPQHF.